The clone carrying this TCR beta chain occurred a few times. The antigen is unknown. In TCRdb, the 5' RACE reads were re-called with MiXCR into one record per CDR3 protein. The table has 450,000 to 600,000 distinct CDR3 sequences, around 16% seen once. The sample is drawn from a study of T cells after yellow fever vaccination. Study summary: Those fractions that held only low numbers of cells were prepared using the SMART-Seq v4 Ultra Low Input RNA kit. Whole-study results and caveats: Subsequent to the booster, the majority of primary-vaccination clones reappeared (around 96% CD4, roughly 90% CD8). Among all clonotypes, a small share was observed in both CD4 and CD8 compartments. Repertoires obtained by FACS sorting could include abundant clonotypes that entered as contaminants from the bulk population.

The input for sequencing was PBMCs, taken 5 days after the first yellow fever vaccination. The receptor's source is a man between 18 and 29 years old who received the YFV17D yellow fever vaccine.

DNA of the CDR3: TGTGCCATCAGTGGGGACCTCGGGGAGACCCAGTACTTC. Its protein product is CAISGDLGETQYF. The chain combines TRBV10-3 with TRBJ2-5, with D perhaps assigned TRBD1 or TRBD2 (5 bases each). CDR1 is ENHRY and CDR2 is SYGVKD in the germline V gene. V was shortened by 4 bases and J by 5 bases, with 11 bases between the two germline ends. The CDR3 runs to 13 residues.